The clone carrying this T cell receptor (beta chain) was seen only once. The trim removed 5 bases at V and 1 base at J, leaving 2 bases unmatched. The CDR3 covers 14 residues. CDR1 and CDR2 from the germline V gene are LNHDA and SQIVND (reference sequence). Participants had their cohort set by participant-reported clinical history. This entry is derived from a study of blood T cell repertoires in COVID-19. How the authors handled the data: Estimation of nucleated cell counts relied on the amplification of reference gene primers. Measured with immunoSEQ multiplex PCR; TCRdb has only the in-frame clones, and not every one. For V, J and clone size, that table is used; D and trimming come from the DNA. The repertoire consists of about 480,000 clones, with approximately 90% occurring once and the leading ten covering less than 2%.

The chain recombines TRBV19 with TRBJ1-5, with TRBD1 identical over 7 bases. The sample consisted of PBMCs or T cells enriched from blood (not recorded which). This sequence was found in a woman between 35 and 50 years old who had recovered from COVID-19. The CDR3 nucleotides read TGTGCCAGTAGTGGGACAGACAGCAATCAGCCCCAGCATTTT. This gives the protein CASSGTDSNQPQHF.